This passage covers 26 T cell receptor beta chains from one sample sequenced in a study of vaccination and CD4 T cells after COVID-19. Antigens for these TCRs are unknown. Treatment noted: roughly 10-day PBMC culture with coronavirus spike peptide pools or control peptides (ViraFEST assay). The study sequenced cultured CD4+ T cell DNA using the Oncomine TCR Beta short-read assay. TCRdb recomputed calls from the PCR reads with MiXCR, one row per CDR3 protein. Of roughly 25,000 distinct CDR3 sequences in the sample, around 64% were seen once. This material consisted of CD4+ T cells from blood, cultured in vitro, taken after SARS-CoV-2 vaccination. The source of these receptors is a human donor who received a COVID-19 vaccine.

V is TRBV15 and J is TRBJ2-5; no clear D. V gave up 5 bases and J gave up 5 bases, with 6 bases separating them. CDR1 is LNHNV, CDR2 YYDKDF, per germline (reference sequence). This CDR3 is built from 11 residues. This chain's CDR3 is CATSARETQYF. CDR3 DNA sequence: TGTGCCACCAGCGCAAGGGAGACCCAGTACTTC.

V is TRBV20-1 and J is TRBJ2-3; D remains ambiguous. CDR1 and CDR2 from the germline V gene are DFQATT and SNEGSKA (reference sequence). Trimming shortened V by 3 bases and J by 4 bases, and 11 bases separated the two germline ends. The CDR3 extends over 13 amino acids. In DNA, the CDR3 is TGCAGTGCTAGCGGCCCTTCACCAGATACGCAGTATTTT. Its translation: CSASGPSPDTQYF.

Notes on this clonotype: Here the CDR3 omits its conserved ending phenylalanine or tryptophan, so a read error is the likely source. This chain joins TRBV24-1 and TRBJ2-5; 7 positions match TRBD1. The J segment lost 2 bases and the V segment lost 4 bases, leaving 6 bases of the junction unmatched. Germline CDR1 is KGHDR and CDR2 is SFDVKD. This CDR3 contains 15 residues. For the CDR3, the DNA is TGTGCCACCAGTGACACGGGGACAGATCAAGAGACCCAGTACCTC. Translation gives CATSDTGTDQETQYL.

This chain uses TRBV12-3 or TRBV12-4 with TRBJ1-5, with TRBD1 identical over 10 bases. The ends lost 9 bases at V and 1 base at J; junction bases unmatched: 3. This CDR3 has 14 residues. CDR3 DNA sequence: TGTGCCAGTAGGACAGGGGGGAGCAATCAGCCCCAGCATTTT. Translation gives CASRTGGSNQPQHF.

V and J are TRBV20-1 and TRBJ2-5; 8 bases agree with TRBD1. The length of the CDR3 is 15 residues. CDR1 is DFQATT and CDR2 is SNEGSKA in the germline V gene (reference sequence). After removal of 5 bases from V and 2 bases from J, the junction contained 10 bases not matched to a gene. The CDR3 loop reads CSAQKGTGTQETQYF. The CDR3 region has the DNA TGCAGTGCTCAAAAGGGGACAGGAACACAAGAGACCCAGTACTTC.

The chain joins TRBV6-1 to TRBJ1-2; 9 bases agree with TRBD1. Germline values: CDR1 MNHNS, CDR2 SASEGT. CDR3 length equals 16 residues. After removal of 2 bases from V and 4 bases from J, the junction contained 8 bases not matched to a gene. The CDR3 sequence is CASSERGDREFYGYTF. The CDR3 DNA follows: TGTGCCAGCAGTGAAAGGGGGGACAGGGAGTTCTATGGCTACACCTTC.

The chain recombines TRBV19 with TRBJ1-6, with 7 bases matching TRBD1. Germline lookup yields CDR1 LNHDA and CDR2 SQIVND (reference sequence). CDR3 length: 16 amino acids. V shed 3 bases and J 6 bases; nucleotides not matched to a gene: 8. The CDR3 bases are TGTGCCAGTAGTATGGCTCAGGGGGTTGGTAATTCACCCCTCCACTTT. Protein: CASSMAQGVGNSPLHF.

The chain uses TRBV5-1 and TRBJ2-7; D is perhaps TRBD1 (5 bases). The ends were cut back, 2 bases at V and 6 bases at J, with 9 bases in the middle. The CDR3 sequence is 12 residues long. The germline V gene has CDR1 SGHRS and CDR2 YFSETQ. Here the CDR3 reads CASSLRGGEQYF. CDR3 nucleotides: TGCGCCAGCAGCTTAAGGGGTGGCGAGCAGTACTTC.

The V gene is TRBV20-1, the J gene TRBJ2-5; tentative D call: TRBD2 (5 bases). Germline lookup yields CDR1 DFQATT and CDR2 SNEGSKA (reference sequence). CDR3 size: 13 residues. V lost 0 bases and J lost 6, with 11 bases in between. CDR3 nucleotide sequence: TGCAGTGCTAGAGATACCAGCGGAAAGACCCAGTACTTC. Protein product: CSARDTSGKTQYF.

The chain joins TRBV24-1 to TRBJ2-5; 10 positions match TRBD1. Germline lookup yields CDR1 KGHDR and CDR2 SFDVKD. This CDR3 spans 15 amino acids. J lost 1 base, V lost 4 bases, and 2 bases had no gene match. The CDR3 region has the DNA TGTGCCACCAGTGACAGGACAGGGGGCCAAGAGACCCAGTACTTC. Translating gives CATSDRTGGQETQYF.

The CDR3 DNA reads TGTGCCAGCAGGAGACGGGAGGGGGAGACCCAGTACTTC. This gives the protein CASRRREGETQYF. The chain uses TRBV5-4 and TRBJ2-5; 8 bases are shared with TRBD2. The germline V gene has CDR1 SGHNT and CDR2 YYREEE (reference sequence). V shed 5 bases and J 5 bases; nucleotides not matched to a gene: 5. The CDR3 runs to 13 residues.

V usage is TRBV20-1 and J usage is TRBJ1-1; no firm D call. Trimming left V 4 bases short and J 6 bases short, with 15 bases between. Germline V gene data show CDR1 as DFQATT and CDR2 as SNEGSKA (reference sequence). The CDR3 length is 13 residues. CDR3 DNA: TGCAGTGCTATAGGACGGAGGTCAGCTGAAGCTTTCTTT. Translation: CSAIGRRSAEAFF.

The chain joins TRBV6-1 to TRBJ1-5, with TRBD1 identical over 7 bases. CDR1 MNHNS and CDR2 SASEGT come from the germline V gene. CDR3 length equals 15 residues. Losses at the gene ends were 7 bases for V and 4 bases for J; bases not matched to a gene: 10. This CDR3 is CASMHRQGQNQPQHF. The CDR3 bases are TGTGCCAGCATGCACCGACAGGGCCAGAATCAGCCCCAGCATTTT.

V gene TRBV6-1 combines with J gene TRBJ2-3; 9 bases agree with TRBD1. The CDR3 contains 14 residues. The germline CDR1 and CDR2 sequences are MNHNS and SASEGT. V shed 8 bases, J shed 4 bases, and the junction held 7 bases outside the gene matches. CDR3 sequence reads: CASCRTGVADTQYF. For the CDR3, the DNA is TGTGCCAGCTGCAGGACAGGGGTCGCAGATACGCAGTATTTT.

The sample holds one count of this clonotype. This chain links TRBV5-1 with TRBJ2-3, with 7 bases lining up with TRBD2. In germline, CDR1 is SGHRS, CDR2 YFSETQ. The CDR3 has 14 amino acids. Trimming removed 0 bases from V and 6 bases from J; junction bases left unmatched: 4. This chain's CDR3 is CASSLGTSADTQYF. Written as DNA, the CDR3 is TGCGCCAGCAGCTTGGGGACTAGTGCTGATACGCAGTATTTT.

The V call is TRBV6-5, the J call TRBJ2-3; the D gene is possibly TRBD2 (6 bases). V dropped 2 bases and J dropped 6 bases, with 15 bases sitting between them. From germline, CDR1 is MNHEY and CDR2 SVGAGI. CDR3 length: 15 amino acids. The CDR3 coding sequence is TGTGCCAGCAGTTACCTCGGGGAGGAGTACGATACGCAGTATTTT. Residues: CASSYLGEEYDTQYF.

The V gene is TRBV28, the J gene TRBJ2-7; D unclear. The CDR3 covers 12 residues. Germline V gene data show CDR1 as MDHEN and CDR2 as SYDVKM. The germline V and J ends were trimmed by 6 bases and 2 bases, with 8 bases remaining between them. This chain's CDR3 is CASRGIAYEQYF. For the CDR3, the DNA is TGTGCCAGCAGGGGGATAGCCTACGAGCAGTACTTC.

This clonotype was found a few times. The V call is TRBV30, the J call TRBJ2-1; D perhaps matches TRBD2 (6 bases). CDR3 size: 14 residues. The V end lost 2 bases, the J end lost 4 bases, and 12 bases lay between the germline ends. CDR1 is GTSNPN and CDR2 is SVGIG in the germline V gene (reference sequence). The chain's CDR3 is CAWSSGTLYNEQFF. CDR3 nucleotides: TGTGCCTGGAGTTCCGGGACTTTATACAATGAGCAGTTCTTC.

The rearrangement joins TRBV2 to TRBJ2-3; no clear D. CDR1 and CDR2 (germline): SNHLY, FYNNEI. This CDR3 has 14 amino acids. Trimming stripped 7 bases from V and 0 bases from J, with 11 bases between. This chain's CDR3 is CASKGDRSTDTQYF. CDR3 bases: TGTGCCAGCAAGGGCGACCGGAGCACAGATACGCAGTATTTT.

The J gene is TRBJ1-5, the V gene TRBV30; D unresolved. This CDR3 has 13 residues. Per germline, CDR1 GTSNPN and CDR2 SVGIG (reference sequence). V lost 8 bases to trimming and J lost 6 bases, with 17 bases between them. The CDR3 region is CASSESSFQPQHF. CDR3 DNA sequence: TGTGCCAGCAGTGAATCGTCGTTTCAGCCCCAGCATTTT.

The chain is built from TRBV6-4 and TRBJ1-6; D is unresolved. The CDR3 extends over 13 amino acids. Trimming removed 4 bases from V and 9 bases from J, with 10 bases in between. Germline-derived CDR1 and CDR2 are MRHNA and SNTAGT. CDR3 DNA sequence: TGTGCCAGCAGTGCCGTCGAAGGTTCACCCCTCCACTTT. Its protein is CASSAVEGSPLHF.

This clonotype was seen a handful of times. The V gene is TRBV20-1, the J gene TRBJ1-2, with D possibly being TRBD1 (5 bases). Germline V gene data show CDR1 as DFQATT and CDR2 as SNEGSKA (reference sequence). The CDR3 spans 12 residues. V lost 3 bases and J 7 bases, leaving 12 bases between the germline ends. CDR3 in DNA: TGCAGTGCTAGGGGGGTCGGGGTTGGCTACACCTTC. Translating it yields CSARGVGVGYTF.

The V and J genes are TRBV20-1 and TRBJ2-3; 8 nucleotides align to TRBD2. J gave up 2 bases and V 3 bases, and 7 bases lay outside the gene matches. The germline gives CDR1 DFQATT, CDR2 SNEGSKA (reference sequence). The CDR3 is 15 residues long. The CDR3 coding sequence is TGCAGTGCTAGTGACAGCGGGGGCTACACAGATACGCAGTATTTT. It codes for CSASDSGGYTDTQYF.

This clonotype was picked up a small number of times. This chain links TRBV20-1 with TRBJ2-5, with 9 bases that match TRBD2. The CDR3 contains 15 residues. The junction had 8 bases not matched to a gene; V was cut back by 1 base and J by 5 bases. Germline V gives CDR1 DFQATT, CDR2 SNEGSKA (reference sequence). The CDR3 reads CSARGGSGGYETQYF. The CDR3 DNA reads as TGCAGTGCTAGAGGTGGTAGCGGGGGTTATGAGACCCAGTACTTC.

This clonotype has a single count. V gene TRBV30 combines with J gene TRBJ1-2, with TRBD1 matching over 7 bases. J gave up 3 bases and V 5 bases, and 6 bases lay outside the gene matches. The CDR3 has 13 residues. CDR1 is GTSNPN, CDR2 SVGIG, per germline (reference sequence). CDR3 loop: CAWSNRGDYGYTF. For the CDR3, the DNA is TGTGCCTGGTCAAACAGGGGAGACTATGGCTACACCTTC. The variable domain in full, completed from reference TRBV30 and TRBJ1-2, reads SQTIHQWPATLVQPVGSPLSLECTVEGTSNPNLYWYRQAAGRGLQLLFYSVGIGQISSEVPQNLSASRPQDRQFILSSKKLLLSDSGFYLCAWSNRGDYGYTFGSGTRLTVV.

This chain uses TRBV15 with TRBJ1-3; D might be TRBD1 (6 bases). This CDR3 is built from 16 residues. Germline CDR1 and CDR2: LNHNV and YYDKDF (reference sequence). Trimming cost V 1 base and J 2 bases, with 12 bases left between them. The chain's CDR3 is CATSRASAGAGNTIYF. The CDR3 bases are TGTGCCACCAGCAGAGCGTCGGCAGGGGCTGGAAACACCATATATTTT.